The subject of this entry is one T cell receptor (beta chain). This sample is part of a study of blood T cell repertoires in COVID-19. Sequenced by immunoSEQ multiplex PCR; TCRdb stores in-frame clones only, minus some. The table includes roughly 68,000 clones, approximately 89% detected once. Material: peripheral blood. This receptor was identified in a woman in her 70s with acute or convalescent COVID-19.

The CDR3 DNA reads TGTGCCAGTAGCCTGGACAGGGAGTCACCCCTCCACTTT. Its protein product is CASSLDRESPLHF. The rearrangement uses TRBV19 and TRBJ1-6; 8 positions match TRBD1. CDR3 size: 13 residues. The germline V gene encodes CDR1 LNHDA and CDR2 SQIVND (reference sequence). The ends lost 6 bases at V and 10 bases at J; junction bases unmatched: 5.